The next 12 T cell receptor beta chains were all read from a single sample in a study of blood T cells in healthy people across ages. A second PCR, run for about 7 to 12 cycles, used a sample-barcoded 5' primer plus a J-beta primer mix. TCRdb reprocessed the 5' RACE reads with MiXCR, giving one entry per CDR3 protein. The sample consists of under 950,000 distinct CDR3 sequences, about 20% of them appearing once. Input material: blood. Every receptor here comes from a man aged 65 to 85 in good health.

This clonotype was observed a few times. The chain carries TRBV21-1 and TRBJ2-3; TRBD2 is taken as the D call from the table, unchecked against the DNA. TRBV21-1 is reported as a pseudogene. The CDR3 consists of 17 residues. CDR3 residues: CASSILLAHFDTDTQYF. DNA of the CDR3: TGTGCCAGCAGCATTTTACTAGCCCACTTTGACACAGATACGCAGTATTTT.

This clonotype was counted a few times. This sequence joins TRBV9 and TRBJ2-4; D not certain. V lost 0 bases, J lost 4 bases, and 5 bases lay in between. Germline lookup yields CDR1 SGDLS and CDR2 YYNGEE. The CDR3 consists of 13 residues. The CDR3 reads CASSVGAKNIQYF. CDR3 nucleotides: TGTGCCAGCAGCGTAGGAGCTAAAAACATTCAGTACTTC.

This sequence joins TRBV20-1 and TRBJ1-2, with D possibly matching TRBD1 (6 bases). The CDR3 totals 12 residues. Germline V CDR1 and CDR2: DFQATT, SNEGSKA (reference sequence). The V end was cut by 6 bases, the J end by 6 bases, with 14 bases between. The CDR3 DNA reads TGCAGTGCCCCTGGGGGGGGCCATGGCTACACCTTC. Residues: CSAPGGGHGYTF.

This clonotype was recorded a few times. The gene calls are TRBV24-1 and TRBJ2-5, with 14 bases lining up with TRBD2. The J call may be faulty, since TRBJ2-1 better matches the DNA end. The CDR3 covers 17 residues. Germline CDR1 reads KGHDR; CDR2 reads SFDVKD. The CDR3 loop reads CATSDLGTSGSNNEQFF. The CDR3 nucleotides are TGTGCCACCAGTGATTTGGGGACTAGCGGGAGCAACAATGAGCAGTTCTTC.

This clonotype was observed a few times. This chain connects TRBV18 to TRBJ1-2; 7 bases align to TRBD1. Germline-derived CDR1 and CDR2 are KGHSH and LQKENI. The CDR3 length is 15 residues. J was trimmed by 2 bases and V by 2 bases; bases with no gene match: 5. CDR3 protein: CASSPSGQQNYGYTF. The CDR3 bases are TGTGCCAGCTCACCATCGGGACAGCAGAACTATGGCTACACCTTC.

This clonotype was seen more than once but under ten times. The V and J genes are TRBV28 and TRBJ1-2; 11 bases line up with TRBD1. This CDR3 has 17 amino acids. CDR1 and CDR2 (germline): MDHEN, SYDVKM. Losses at the gene ends were 5 bases for V and 3 bases for J; bases not matched to a gene: 11. CDR3 nucleotides: TGTGCCAGCAGTGGACGGACAGGGGGCGTTTTGTACTATGGCTACACCTTC. As protein: CASSGRTGGVLYYGYTF.

The rearrangement links TRBV28 to TRBJ1-4; 7 positions match TRBD1. The CDR3 has 16 amino acids. J was trimmed by 0 bases and V by 3 bases; bases with no gene match: 4. Germline-derived CDR1 and CDR2 are MDHEN and SYDVKM. CDR3 sequence (DNA): TGTGCCAGCAGTTTCCCAGGGGGTACAACTAATGAAAAACTGTTTTTT. Encoded protein: CASSFPGGTTNEKLFF.

This chain joins TRBV11-2 and TRBJ2-1; D is unresolved. The CDR3 is 11 residues long. Between the trimmed V and J ends, which lost 3 bases and 10 bases, there was a span of 7 bases. Germline V gene sequence: CDR1 SGHAT, CDR2 FQNNGV. The CDR3 DNA is TGTGCCAGCAGCTTCCCGGTCGAGCAGTTCTTC. It is translated as CASSFPVEQFF.

With regard to this clonotype: The junction departs from the called germline gene at one end, perhaps through a read error. This rearrangement joins TRBV7-2 to TRBJ1-1, with unresolved D. There are 13 residues in the CDR3. Germline V gene data show CDR1 as SGHTA and CDR2 as FQGNSA. The CDR3 DNA reads as TGTGCCTGCAGCTTAAGTGGCAAGTCAGAGTTGCTCTTT. The encoded protein is CACSLSGKSELLF. The complete variable domain, with remaining parts taken from reference TRBV7-2 and TRBJ1-1, reads GAGVSQSPSNKVTEKGKDVELRCDPISGHTALYWYRQSLGQGLEFLIYFQGNSAPDKSGLPSDRFSAERTGGSVSTLTIQRTQQEDSAVYLCACSLSGKSELLFGQGTRLTVV.

This clonotype has just a few counts. The chain recombines TRBV27 with TRBJ2-3, with 9 bases fitting TRBD2. CDR1 is MNHEY, CDR2 SMNVEV, per germline (reference sequence). With V trimmed by 6 bases and J by 5 bases, 9 bases remained unmatched. This CDR3 contains 15 residues. Here the CDR3 DNA reads TGTGCCAGCAGCGTCCAGGGACTAGCCCTAGATACGCAGTATTTT. It encodes CASSVQGLALDTQYF.

This rearrangement joins TRBV4-1 to TRBJ2-5, with 7 bases fitting TRBD1. Losses at the gene ends were 3 bases for V and 4 bases for J; bases not matched to a gene: 5. Looked up from germline, CDR1 is MGHRA and CDR2 is YSYEKL. The CDR3 covers 14 residues. The CDR3 DNA is TGCGCCAGCAGCCACGGAGACAGGGTAGAGACCCAGTACTTC. Its translation: CASSHGDRVETQYF.

The rearrangement uses TRBV15 and TRBJ2-6; unclear D gene. CDR3 length equals 13 residues. Germline V gene sequence: CDR1 LNHNV, CDR2 YYDKDF (reference sequence). V dropped 8 bases and J dropped 0 bases, with 5 bases sitting between them. CDR3 bases: TGTGCCACCTTATACTCTGGGGCCAACGTCCTGACTTTC. Protein: CATLYSGANVLTF.